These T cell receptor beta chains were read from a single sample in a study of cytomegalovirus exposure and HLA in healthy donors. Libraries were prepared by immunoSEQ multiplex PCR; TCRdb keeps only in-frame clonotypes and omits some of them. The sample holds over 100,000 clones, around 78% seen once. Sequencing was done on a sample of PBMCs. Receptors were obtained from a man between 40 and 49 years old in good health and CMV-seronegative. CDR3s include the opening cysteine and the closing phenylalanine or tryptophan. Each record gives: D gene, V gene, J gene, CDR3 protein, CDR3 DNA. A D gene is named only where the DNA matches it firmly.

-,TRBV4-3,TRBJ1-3,CASSQDSQSSGNTIYF,TGCGCCAGCAGCCAAGATAGCCAGTCCTCTGGAAACACCATATATTTT
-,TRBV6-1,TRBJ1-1,CASSEWGGTEAFF,TGTGCCAGCAGTGAATGGGGGGGCACTGAAGCTTTCTTT
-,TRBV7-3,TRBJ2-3,CASSRKGASTDTQYF,TGTGCCAGCAGCCGAAAAGGGGCCAGCACAGATACGCAGTATTTT
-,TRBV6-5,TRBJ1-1,CASSLGRGTEAFF,TGTGCCAGCAGTCTGGGCAGGGGCACTGAAGCTTTCTTT
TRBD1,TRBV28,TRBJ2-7,CASILGQGEYEQYF,TGTGCCAGCATCCTCGGACAGGGGGAGTACGAGCAGTACTTC
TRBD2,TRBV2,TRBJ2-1,CASRTSGRYNEQFF,TGTGCCAGCCGGACTAGCGGGAGATACAATGAGCAGTTCTTC
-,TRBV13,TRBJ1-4,CASSLAPGNNEKLFF,TGTGCCAGCAGCTTAGCTCCAGGGAATAATGAAAAACTGTTTTTT
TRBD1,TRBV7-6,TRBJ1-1,CASSTGGDTEAFF,TGTGCCAGCAGTACAGGGGGCGATACTGAAGCTTTCTTT
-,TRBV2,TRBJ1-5,CASRTGNQPQHF,TGTGCCAGCAGGACAGGCAATCAGCCCCAGCATTTT
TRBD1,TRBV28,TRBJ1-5,CASSPRGVGSNQPQHF,TGTGCCAGCAGTCCCAGGGGGGTCGGTAGCAATCAGCCCCAGCATTTT
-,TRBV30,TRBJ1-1,CAWAPGGTEAFF,TGTGCCTGGGCCCCCGGGGGAACTGAAGCTTTCTTT
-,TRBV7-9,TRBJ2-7,CASGQTTEQYF,TGTGCCAGCGGCCAGACTACCGAGCAGTACTTC
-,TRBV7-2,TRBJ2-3,CASSATVGADTQYF,TGTGCCAGCAGCGCGACGGTGGGCGCAGATACGCAGTATTTT
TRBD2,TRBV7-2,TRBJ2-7,CASSLGGAGAYEQYF,TGTGCCAGCAGCTTAGGGGGAGCGGGGGCCTACGAGCAGTACTTC
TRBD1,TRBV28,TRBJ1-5,CASSGTVYSNQPQHF,TGTGCCAGCAGCGGGACAGTTTATAGCAATCAGCCCCAGCATTTT
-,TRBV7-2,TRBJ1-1,CASSWRQLNTEAFF,TGTGCCAGCAGCTGGAGACAGTTGAACACTGAAGCTTTCTTT
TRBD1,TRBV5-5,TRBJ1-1,CASSWTGSGYTEAFF,TGTGCCAGCAGCTGGACAGGGAGTGGGTACACTGAAGCTTTCTTT
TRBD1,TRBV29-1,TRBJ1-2,CSVALDRGLYGYTF,TGCAGCGTTGCCCTAGACAGGGGGCTTTATGGCTACACCTTC
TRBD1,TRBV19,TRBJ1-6,CASSSGTGSPLHF,TGTGCCAGTTCCTCCGGGACAGGTTCACCCCTCCACTTT
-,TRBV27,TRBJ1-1,CASSFQGMGTEAFF,TGTGCCAGCAGTTTTCAGGGAATGGGCACTGAAGCTTTCTTT